A selection of T cell receptor beta chains follows, all from one sample in a study of radiation and T cells in renal cell carcinoma. The repertoire was sequenced with immunoSEQ multiplex PCR; TCRdb's copy has only in-frame clones and lacks some. The sample lists about 150,000 clones; approximately 90% were seen once. Source: blood, taken from a patient whose treatment included radiotherapy and nephrectomy. These receptors were obtained from a woman aged 45-59 years with renal cell carcinoma. CDR3s leave out the opening cysteine and the closing phenylalanine or tryptophan.

len	v_gene	j_gene	CDR3aa
12	TRBV4-1	TRBJ1-2	ASRRQGANYGYT
13	TRBV19	TRBJ2-7	ASSIPGRSSYEQY
12	TRBV7-2	TRBJ1-4	ASSFTGVNEKLF
14	TRBV2	TRBJ2-2	ASSPRTSASTGELF
9	TRBV5-1	TRBJ2-1	ASSMNNEQF
15	TRBV18	TRBJ1-3	ASSPPTGLSSGNTIY
9	TRBV4-1	TRBJ2-2	ASSQPGELF
18	TRBV7-8	TRBJ2-5	ASSLAETSGGGSVEETQY
13	TRBV14	TRBJ1-1	ASSQNRRMNTEAF
11	TRBV19	TRBJ1-1	ASSSRIGTEAF
13	TRBV6-6	TRBJ1-4	ASRLPGQGGEKLF
13	TRBV5-1	TRBJ1-6	ASRGAGISNSPLH
14	TRBV2	TRBJ1-6	ASNLDRVQYNSPLH
10	TRBV7-2	TRBJ2-5	ASSLSLETQY
12	TRBV19	TRBJ1-2	ASSMFDSNYGYT
13	TRBV2	TRBJ1-5	ASSEALRQNQPQH
11	TRBV5-4	TRBJ2-3	ASSLAGSDTQY
13	TRBV27	TRBJ2-1	ASSYTGASYNEQF
14	TRBV7-6	TRBJ1-1	ASSLRTGGADTEAF
14	TRBV7-9	TRBJ1-5	ASSLGGTGDVQPQH
13	TRBV7-9	TRBJ1-5	ASSFPDRGGKPQH
13	TRBV6-5	TRBJ2-1	ASSLLAGGQNEQF
12	TRBV14	TRBJ2-7	ASSQGGEGHEQY
17	TRBV7-7	TRBJ1-5	ASSLRDRGRWKHDQPQH
12	TRBV13	TRBJ2-5	ASSLGGSQETQY
13	TRBV19	TRBJ1-3	ASSNQQGTGNTIY
9	TRBV7-2	TRBJ2-5	ASREAETQY
12	TRBV5-4	TRBJ2-5	ASSSTGTEETQY
15	TRBV4-3	TRBJ2-1	ASSQDYRAYSYNEQF
14	TRBV7-6	TRBJ1-3	ASSYSPTVNGNTIY
11	TRBV15	TRBJ2-7	ATRDRSSYEQY
15	TRBV4-1	TRBJ2-2	ASSQIGLAGNTGELF
11	TRBV7-2	TRBJ1-2	ASSLKSSGGYT
15	TRBV4-2	TRBJ1-3	ASSQEFGVVSGNTIY
11	TRBV9	TRBJ1-1	ASSVRWNTEAF
13	TRBV6-5	TRBJ1-1	ASSYSLTVNTEAF
11	TRBV7-6	TRBJ1-5	ASSPEGGSAQH
11	TRBV29-1	TRBJ1-1	SVGHGMNTEAF
11	TRBV10-3	TRBJ1-5	AISAAGTQPQH
12	TRBV6-5	TRBJ2-7	ASSAVHGRYEQY
15	TRBV7-2	TRBJ1-4	ASSLSGQGTRREKLF
13	TRBV2	TRBJ2-7	ASSEGRGPSYEQY
14	TRBV7-2	TRBJ1-6	ASSLGLWVRDSPLH
12	TRBV6-5	TRBJ2-6	ACRTGSGANVLT
11	TRBV13	TRBJ1-1	ASSHGRATEAF
9	TRBV6-5	TRBJ2-5	ASSNRGPQY